This T cell receptor (beta chain) appears in the sequencing data of a study of blood T cells in healthy people across ages. Next came a second PCR, run for roughly 6 to 11 cycles, which used a sample-barcoded 5' primer along with a J-beta primer mix. Using its own MiXCR run on the 5' RACE reads, TCRdb lists one record per CDR3 protein. The data hold about 670,000 distinct CDR3 sequences, with approximately 52% observed a single time. PBMCs, at least 7 million per sample, were isolated. Sequencing used blood. The clonotype was recovered from a woman over 75 in good health.

In nucleotides, the CDR3 is TGTGCCAGCAAAGGAATAGGGCCCGCGCATATCAATGAGCAGTTCTTC. Translated: CASKGIGPAHINEQFF. The chain is built from TRBV12-3 or TRBV12-4 and TRBJ2-1; D gene ambiguous. The CDR3 is 16 residues long. The V gene lost 7 bases and the J gene lost 6 bases, with 22 bases spanning the gap.